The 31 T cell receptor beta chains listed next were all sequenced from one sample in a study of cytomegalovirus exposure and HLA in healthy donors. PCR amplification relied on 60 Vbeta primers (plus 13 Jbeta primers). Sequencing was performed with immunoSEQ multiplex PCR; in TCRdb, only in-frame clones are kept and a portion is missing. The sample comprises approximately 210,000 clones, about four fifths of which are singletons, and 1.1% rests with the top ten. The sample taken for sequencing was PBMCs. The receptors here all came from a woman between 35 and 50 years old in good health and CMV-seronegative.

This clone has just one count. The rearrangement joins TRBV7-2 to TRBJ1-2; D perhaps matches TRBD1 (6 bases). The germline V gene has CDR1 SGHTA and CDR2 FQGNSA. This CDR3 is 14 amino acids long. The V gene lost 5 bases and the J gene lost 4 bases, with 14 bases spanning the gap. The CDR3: CASSVTTGSYGYTF. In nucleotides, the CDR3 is TGTGCCAGCAGCGTTACCACAGGGTCCTATGGCTACACCTTC.

The CDR3 bases are TGTGCCAGCAGCGTAACCGTTGGCCCGAACACCGGGGAGCTGTTTTTT. Translated, it gives CASSVTVGPNTGELFF. This chain uses TRBV9 with TRBJ2-2; no clear D. This CDR3 comprises 16 residues. Trimming shortened V by 1 base and J by 0 bases, and 10 bases separated the two germline ends. From germline, CDR1 is SGDLS and CDR2 YYNGEE.

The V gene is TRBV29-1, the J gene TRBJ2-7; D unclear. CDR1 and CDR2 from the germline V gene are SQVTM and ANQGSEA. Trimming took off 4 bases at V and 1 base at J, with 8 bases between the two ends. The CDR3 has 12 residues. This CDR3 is CSVGGLSYEQYF. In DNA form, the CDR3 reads TGCAGCGTTGGCGGCTTATCCTACGAGCAGTACTTC.

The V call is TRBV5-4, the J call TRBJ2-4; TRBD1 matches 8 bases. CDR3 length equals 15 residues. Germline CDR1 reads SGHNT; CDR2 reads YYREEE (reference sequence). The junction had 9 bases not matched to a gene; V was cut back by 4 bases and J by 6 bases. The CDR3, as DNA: TGTGCCAGCAGCCCCGGTCGGACAGGGTTAAACATTCAGTACTTC. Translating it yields CASSPGRTGLNIQYF. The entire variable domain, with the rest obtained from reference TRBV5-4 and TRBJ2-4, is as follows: ETGVTQSPTHLIKTRGQQVTLRCSSQSGHNTVSWYQQALGQGPQFIFQYYREEENGRGNFPPRFSGLQFPNYSSELNVNALELDDSALYLCASSPGRTGLNIQYFGAGTRLSVL.

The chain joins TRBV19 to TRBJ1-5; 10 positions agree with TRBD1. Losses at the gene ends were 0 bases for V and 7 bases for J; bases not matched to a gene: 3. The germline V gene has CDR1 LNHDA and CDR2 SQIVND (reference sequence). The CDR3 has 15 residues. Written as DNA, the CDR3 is TGTGCCAGTAGTATAGAGGGGACAGGGGAGCAGCCCCAGCATTTT. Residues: CASSIEGTGEQPQHF.

The CDR3 region is CSVLISGLNTGELFF. Here the CDR3 DNA reads TGCAGCGTTTTAATTAGCGGCCTGAACACCGGGGAGCTGTTTTTT. This chain uses TRBV29-1 with TRBJ2-2, with D possibly matching TRBD2 (6 bases). The CDR3 contains 15 residues. Trimming stripped 5 bases from V and 1 base from J, with 14 bases between. Germline CDR1 reads SQVTM; CDR2 reads ANQGSEA.

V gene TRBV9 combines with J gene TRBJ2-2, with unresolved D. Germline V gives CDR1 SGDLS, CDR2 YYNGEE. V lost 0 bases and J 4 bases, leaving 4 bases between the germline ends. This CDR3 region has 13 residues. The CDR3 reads CASSVGSTGELFF. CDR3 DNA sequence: TGTGCCAGCAGCGTAGGTAGCACCGGGGAGCTGTTTTTT.

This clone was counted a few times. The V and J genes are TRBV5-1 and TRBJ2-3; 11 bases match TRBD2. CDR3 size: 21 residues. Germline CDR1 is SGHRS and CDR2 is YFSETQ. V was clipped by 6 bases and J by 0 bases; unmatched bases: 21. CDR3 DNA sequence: TGCGCCAGCACGCTTACACCTGGAGGGACTAGCGGACTCCACAGCACAGATACGCAGTATTTT. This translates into CASTLTPGGTSGLHSTDTQYF.

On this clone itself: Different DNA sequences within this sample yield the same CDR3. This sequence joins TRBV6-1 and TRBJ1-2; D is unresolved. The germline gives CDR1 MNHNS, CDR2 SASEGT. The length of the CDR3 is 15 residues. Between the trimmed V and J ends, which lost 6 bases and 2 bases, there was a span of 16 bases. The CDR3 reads CASSRGREQNYGYTF. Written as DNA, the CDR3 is TGTGCCAGCAGCCGCGGACGGGAACAGAACTATGGCTACACCTTC.

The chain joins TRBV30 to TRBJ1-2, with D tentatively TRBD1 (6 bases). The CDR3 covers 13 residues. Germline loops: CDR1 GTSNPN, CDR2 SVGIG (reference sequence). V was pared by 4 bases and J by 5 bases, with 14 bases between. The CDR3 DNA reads TGTGCCTGGACGAACAGGGTGATTTATGGCTACACCTTC. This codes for CAWTNRVIYGYTF.

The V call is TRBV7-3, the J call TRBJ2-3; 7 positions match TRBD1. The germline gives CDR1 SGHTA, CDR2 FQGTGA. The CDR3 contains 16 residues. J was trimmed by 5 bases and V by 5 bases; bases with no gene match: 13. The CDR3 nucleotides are TGTGCCAGCAGCCTTAGGGCCATGACAGGGCAAGATACGCAGTATTTT. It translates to CASSLRAMTGQDTQYF.

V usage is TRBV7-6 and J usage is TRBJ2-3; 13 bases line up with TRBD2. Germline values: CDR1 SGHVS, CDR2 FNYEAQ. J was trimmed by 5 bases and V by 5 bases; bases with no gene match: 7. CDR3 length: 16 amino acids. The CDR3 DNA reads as TGTGCCAGCAGCGGTGGACTAGCGGGAGTGGAAGATACGCAGTATTTT. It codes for CASSGGLAGVEDTQYF.

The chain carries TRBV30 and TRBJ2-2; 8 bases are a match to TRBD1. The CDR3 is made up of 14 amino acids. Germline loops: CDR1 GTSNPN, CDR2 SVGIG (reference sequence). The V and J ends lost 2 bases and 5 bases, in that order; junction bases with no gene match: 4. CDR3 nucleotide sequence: TGTGCCTGGAGTATGACAGGGGATACCGGGGAGCTGTTTTTT. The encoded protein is CAWSMTGDTGELFF.

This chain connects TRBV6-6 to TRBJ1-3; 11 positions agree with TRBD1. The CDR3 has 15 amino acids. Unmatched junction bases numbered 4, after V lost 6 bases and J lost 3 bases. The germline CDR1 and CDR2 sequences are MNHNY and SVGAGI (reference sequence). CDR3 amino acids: CASSPGTGGGNTIYF. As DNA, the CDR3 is TGTGCCAGCAGCCCTGGGACAGGGGGTGGAAACACCATATATTTT.

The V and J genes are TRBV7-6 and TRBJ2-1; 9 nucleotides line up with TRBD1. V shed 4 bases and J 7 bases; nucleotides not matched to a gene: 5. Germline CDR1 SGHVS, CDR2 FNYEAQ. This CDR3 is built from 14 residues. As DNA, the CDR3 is TGTGCCAGCAGCTCACGGGACAGGGCGAATGAGCAGTTCTTC. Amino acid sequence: CASSSRDRANEQFF.

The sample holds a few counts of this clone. The CDR3 DNA reads as TGTGCCAGCAGCTTCATGAAACGGCGGGAGATACTCAATGAGCAGTTCTTC. Encoded protein: CASSFMKRREILNEQFF. This chain links TRBV11-2 with TRBJ2-1, with 7 bases that match TRBD2. This CDR3 has 17 amino acids. From germline, CDR1 is SGHAT and CDR2 FQNNGV. V was clipped by 3 bases and J by 6 bases; unmatched bases: 14. The whole variable domain, remainder taken from reference TRBV11-2 and TRBJ2-1, is EAGVAQSPRYKIIEKRQSVAFWCNPISGHATLYWYQQILGQGPKLLIQFQNNGVVDDSQLPKDRFSAERLKGVDSTLKIQPAKLEDSAVYLCASSFMKRREILNEQFFGPGTRLTVL.

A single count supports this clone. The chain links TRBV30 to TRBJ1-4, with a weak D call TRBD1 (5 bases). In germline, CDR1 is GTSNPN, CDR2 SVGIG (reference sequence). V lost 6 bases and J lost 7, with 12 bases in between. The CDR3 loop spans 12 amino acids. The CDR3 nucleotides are TGTGCCTGCCAGGGTAGGACTGAAAAACTGTTTTTT. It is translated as CACQGRTEKLFF.

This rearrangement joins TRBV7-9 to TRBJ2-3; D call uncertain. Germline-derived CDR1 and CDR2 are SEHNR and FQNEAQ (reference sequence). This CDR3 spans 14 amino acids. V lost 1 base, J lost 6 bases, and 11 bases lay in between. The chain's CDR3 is CASSLVGEVDTQYF. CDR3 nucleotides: TGTGCCAGCAGCTTAGTGGGCGAAGTGGATACGCAGTATTTT.

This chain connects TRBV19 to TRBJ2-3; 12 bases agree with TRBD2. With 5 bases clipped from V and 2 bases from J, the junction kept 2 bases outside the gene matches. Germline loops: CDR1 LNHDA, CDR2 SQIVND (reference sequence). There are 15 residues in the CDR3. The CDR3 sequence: CASSLAGGSTDTQYF. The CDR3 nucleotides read TGTGCCAGTAGTCTAGCGGGAGGGTCCACAGATACGCAGTATTTT.

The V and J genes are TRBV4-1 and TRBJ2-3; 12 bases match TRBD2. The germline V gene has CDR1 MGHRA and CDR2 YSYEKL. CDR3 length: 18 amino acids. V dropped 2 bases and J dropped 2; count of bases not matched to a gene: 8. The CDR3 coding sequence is TGCGCCAGCAGCCAAAGGGGGCTAGCGGGAGGGTACACAGATACGCAGTATTTT. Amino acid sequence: CASSQRGLAGGYTDTQYF.

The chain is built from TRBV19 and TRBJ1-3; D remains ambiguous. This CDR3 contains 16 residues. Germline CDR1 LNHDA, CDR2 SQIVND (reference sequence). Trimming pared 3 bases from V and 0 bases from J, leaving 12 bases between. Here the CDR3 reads CASSMWQGSSGNTIYF. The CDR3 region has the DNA TGTGCCAGTAGTATGTGGCAAGGGAGCTCTGGAAACACCATATATTTT.

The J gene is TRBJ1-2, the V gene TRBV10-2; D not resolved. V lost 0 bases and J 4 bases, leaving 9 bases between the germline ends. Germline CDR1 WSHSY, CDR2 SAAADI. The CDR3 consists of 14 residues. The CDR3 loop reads CASSESAAGYGYTF. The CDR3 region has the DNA TGCGCCAGCAGTGAGTCGGCAGCGGGCTATGGCTACACCTTC.

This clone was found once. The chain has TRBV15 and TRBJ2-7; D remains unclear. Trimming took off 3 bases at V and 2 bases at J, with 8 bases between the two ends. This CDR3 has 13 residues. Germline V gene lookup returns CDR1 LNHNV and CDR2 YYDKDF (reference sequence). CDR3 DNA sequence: TGTGCCACCAGCAGGGGCGTAACCTACGAGCAGTACGTC. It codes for CATSRGVTYEQYV.

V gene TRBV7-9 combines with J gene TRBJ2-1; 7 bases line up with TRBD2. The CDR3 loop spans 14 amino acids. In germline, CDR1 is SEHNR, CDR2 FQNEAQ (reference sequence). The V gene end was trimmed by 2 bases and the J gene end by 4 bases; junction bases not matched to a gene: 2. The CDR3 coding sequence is TGTGCCAGCAGCTTACTAGCGGTATACAATGAGCAGTTCTTC. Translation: CASSLLAVYNEQFF.

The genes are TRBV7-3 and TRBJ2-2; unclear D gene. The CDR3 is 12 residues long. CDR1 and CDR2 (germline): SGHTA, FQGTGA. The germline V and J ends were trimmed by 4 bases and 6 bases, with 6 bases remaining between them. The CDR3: CASSSSAGELFF. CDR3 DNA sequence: TGTGCCAGCAGCTCCTCCGCCGGGGAGCTGTTTTTT.

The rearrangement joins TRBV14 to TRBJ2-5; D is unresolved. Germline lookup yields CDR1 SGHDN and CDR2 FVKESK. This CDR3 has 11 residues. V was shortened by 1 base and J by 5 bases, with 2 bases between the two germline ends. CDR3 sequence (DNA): TGTGCCAGCAGCCAAGCGGAGACCCAGTACTTC. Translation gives CASSQAETQYF.

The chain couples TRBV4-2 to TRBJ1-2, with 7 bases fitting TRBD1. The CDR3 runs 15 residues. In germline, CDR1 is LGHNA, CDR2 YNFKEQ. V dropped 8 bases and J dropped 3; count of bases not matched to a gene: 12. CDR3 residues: CASGKRGQEDYGYTF. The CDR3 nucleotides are TGTGCCAGCGGAAAAAGGGGGCAGGAGGACTATGGCTACACCTTC.

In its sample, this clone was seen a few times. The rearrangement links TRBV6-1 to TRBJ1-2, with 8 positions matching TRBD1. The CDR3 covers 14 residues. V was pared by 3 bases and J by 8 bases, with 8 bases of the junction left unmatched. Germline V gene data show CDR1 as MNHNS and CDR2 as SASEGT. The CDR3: CASSDRQGTQGYTF. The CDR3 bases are TGTGCCAGCAGTGACCGACAGGGGACCCAGGGCTACACCTTC.

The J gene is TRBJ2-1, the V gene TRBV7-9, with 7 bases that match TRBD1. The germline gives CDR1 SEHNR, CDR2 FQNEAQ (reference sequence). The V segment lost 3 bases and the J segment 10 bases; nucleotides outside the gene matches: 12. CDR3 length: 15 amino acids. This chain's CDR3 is CASSLAVTGAGEQFF. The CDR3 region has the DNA TGTGCCAGCAGCTTGGCGGTAACAGGGGCGGGCGAGCAGTTCTTC.

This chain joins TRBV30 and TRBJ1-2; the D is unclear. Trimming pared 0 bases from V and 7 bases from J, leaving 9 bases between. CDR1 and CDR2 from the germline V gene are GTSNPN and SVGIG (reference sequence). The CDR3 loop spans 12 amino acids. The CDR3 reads CAWSVNYIGYTF. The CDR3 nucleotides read TGTGCCTGGAGTGTAAATTATATTGGCTACACCTTC.

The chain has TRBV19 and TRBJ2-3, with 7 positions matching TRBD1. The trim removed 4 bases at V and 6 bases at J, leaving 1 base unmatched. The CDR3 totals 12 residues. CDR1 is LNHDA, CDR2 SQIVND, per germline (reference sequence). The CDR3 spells CASSTGGDTQYF. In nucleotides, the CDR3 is TGTGCCAGTAGTACAGGGGGTGATACGCAGTATTTT.